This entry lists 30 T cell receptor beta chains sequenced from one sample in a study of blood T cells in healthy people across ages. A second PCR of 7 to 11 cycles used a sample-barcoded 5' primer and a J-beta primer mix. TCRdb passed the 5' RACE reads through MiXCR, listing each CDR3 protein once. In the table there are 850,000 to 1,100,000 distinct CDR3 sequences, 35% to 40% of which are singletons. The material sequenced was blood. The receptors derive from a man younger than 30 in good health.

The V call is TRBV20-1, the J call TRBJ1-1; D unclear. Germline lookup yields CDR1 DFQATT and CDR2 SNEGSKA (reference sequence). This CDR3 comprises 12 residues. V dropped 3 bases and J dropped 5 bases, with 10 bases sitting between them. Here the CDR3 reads CSASIRETEAFF. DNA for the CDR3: TGCAGTGCTAGTATTAGGGAGACTGAAGCTTTCTTT.

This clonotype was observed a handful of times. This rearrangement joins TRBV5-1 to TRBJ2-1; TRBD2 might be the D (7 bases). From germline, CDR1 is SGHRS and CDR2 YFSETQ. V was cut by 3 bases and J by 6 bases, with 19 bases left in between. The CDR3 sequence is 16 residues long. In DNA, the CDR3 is TGCGCCAGCAGCTCTCGGAGGGGGGGGACCCTCAATGAGCAGTTCTTC. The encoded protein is CASSSRRGGTLNEQFF. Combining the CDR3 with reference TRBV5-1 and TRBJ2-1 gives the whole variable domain KAGVTQTPRYLIKTRGQQVTLSCSPISGHRSVSWYQQTPGQGLQFLFEYFSETQRNKGNFPGRFSGRQFSNSRSEMNVSTLELGDSALYLCASSSRRGGTLNEQFFGPGTRLTVL.

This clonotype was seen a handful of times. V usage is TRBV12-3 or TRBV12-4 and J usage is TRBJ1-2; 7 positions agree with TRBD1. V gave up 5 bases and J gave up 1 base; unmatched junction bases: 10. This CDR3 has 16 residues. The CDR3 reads CASSLQGSKRNYGYTF. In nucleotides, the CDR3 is TGTGCCAGCAGTCTACAGGGGTCGAAACGTAACTATGGCTACACCTTC.

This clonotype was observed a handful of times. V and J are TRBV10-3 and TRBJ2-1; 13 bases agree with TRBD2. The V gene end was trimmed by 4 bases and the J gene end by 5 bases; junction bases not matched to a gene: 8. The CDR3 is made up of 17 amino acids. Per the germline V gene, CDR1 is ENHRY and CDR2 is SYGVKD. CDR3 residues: CAISARPTSGGNNEQFF. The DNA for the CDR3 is TGTGCCATCAGTGCGAGACCGACTAGCGGGGGGAACAATGAGCAGTTCTTC.

This chain's CDR3 is CASSVGQRAYEQYF. Here the CDR3 DNA reads TGTGCCAGCAGCGTAGGACAGCGTGCCTACGAGCAGTACTTC. The chain combines TRBV9 with TRBJ2-7; TRBD1 is a possible D gene (5 bases). CDR3 size: 14 residues. Deletions cut 0 bases from V and 2 bases from J, with 9 bases between. Germline-derived CDR1 and CDR2 are SGDLS and YYNGEE. Full variable domain (missing parts from reference TRBV9 and TRBJ2-7): DSGVTQTPKHLITATGQRVTLRCSPRSGDLSVYWYQQSLDQGLQFLIQYYNGEERAKGNILERFSAQQFPDLHSELNLSSLELGDSALYFCASSVGQRAYEQYFGPGTRLTVT.

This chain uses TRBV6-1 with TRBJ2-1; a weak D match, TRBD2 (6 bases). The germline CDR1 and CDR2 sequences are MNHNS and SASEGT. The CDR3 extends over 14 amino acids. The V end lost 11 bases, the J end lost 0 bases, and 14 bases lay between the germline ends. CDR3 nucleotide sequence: TGTGCCTTCGGTCGGGGGACCTCCTACAATGAGCAGTTCTTC. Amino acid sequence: CAFGRGTSYNEQFF.

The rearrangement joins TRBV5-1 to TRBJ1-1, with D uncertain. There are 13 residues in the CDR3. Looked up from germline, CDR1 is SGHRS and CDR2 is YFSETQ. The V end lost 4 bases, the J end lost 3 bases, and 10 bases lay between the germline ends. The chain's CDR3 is CASSVSSDTEAFF. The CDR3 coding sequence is TGCGCCAGCAGCGTGTCTTCGGACACTGAAGCTTTCTTT.

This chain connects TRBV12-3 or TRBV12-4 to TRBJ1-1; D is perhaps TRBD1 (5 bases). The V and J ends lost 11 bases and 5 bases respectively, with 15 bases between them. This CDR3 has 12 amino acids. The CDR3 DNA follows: TGTGCCGCGGGAGGGGCAGGGACTGAAGCTTTCTTT. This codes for CAAGGAGTEAFF.

The CDR3 coding sequence is TGTGCCAGCAGCAGGGAGGCTCCGGCCAAAAACATTCAGTACTTC. Translated: CASSREAPAKNIQYF. This rearrangement joins TRBV2 to TRBJ2-4; a weak D match, TRBD2 (6 bases). The V and J ends lost 6 bases and 1 base respectively, with 13 bases between them. The CDR3 runs 15 residues. The V gene's germline CDR1 is SNHLY and CDR2 FYNNEI.

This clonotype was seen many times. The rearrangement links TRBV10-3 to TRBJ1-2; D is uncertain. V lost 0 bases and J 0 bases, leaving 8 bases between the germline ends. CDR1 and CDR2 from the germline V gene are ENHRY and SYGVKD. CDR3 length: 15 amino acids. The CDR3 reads CAISESSKSNYGYTF. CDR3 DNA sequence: TGTGCCATCAGTGAGTCGTCAAAATCTAACTATGGCTACACCTTC.

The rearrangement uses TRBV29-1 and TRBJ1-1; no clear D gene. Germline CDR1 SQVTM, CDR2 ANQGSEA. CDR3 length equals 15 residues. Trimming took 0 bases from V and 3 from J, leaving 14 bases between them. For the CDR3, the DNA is TGCAGCGTTGAAGATCCTCGGACGGCGTACACTGAAGCTTTCTTT. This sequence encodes CSVEDPRTAYTEAFF.

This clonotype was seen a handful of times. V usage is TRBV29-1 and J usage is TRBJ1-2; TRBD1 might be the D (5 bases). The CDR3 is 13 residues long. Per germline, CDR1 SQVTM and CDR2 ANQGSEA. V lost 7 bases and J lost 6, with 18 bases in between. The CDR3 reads CSGKSGGRDGYTF. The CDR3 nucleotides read TGCAGCGGTAAAAGCGGGGGTAGAGATGGCTACACCTTC. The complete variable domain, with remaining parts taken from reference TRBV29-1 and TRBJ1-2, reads SAVISQKPSRDICQRGTSLTIQCQVDSQVTMMFWYRQQPGQSLTLIATANQGSEATYESGFVIDKFPISRPNLTFSTLTVSNMSPEDSSIYLCSGKSGGRDGYTFGSGTRLTVV.

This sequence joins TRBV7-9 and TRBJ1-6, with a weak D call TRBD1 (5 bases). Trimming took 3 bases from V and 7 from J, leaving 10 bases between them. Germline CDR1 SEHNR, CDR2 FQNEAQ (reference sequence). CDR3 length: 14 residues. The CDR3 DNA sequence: TGTGCCAGCAGCTTCTTCAAGGGGAATTCACCCCTCCACTTT. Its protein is CASSFFKGNSPLHF.

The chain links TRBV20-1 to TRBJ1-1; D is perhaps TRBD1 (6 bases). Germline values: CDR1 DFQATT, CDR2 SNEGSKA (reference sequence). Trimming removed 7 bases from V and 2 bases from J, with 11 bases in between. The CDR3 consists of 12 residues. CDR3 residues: CSDDRPNTEAFF. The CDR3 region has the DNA TGCAGTGATGACAGGCCTAACACTGAAGCTTTCTTT.

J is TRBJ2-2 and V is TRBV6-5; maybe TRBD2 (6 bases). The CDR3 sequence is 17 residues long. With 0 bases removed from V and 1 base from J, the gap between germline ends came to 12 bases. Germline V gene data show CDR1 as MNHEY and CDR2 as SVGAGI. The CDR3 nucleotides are TGTGCCAGCAGTTACTCGGTTCCGGGGGAGAACACCGGGGAGCTGTTTTTT. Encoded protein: CASSYSVPGENTGELFF.

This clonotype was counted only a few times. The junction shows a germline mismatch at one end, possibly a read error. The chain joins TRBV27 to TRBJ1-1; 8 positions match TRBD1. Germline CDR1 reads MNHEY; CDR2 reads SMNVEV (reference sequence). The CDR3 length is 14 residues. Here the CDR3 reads CASSVSGGITEAFF. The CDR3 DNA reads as TGTGCCAGCAGTGTATCAGGGGGCATCACTGAAGCTTTCTTT.

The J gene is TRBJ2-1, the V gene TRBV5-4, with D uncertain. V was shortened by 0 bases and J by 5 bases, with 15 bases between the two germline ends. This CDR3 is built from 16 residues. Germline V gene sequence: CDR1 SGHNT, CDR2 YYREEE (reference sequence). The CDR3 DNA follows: TGTGCCAGCAGCTTGGCCGTGGCGGCCCAAAACAATGAGCAGTTCTTC. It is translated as CASSLAVAAQNNEQFF.

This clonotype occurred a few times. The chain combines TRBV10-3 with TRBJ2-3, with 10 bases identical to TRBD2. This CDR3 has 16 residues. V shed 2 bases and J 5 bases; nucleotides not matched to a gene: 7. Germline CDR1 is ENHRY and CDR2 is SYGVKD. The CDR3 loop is CAISEAGTSAIDTQYF. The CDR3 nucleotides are TGTGCCATCAGTGAGGCCGGGACTAGCGCGATAGATACGCAGTATTTT.

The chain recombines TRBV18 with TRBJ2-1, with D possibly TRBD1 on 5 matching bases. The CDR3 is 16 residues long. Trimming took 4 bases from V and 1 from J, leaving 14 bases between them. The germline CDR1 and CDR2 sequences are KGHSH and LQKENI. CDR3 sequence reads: CASSRQPSVSYNEQFF. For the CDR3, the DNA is TGTGCCAGCTCACGACAGCCGTCGGTTTCCTACAATGAGCAGTTCTTC.

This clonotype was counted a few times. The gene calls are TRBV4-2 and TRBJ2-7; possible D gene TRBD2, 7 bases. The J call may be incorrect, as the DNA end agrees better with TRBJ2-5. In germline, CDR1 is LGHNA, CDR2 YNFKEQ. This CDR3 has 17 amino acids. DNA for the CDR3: TGTGCCAGCAGCCCCCGCTCCGTGGGGGCTAGCGGTGAGACCCAGTACTTC. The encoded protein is CASSPRSVGASGETQYF.

The CDR3 sequence is CASAHDPGNTIYF. CDR3 nucleotide sequence: TGTGCCAGCGCCCATGATCCTGGAAACACCATATATTTT. This chain joins TRBV7-9 and TRBJ1-3; D uncertain. V lost 8 bases, J lost 2 bases, and 10 bases lay in between. CDR1 is SEHNR and CDR2 is FQNEAQ in the germline V gene (reference sequence). The CDR3 contains 13 residues.

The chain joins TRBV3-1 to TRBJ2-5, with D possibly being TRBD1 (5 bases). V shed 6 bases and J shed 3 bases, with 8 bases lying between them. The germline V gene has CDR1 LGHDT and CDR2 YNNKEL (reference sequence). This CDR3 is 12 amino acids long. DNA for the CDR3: TGTGCCAGCAGTCAGGGTGAAGAGACCCAGTACTTC. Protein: CASSQGEETQYF.

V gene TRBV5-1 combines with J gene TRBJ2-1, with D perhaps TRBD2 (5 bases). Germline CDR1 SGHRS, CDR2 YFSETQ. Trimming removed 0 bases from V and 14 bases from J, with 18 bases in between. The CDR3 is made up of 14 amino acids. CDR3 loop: CASSLEARAGSKFF. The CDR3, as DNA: TGCGCCAGCAGCTTGGAGGCGCGGGCAGGATCCAAGTTCTTC.

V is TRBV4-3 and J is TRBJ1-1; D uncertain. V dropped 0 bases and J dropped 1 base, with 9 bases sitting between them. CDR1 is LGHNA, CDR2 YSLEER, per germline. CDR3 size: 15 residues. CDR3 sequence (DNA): TGCGCCAGCAGCCAAGACCTCATTCCGAACACTGAAGCTTTCTTT. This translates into CASSQDLIPNTEAFF.

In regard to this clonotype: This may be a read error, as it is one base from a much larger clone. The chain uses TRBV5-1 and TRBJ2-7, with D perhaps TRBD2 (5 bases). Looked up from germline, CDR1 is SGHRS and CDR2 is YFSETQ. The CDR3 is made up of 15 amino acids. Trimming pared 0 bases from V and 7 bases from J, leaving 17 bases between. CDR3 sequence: CASSLDTIGVNEQYF. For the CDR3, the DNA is TGCGCCAGCAGCTTGGACACGATCGGGGTCAATGAGCAGTACTTC.

The CDR3 is CATFMESSYNEQFF. The DNA for the CDR3 is TGTGCCACCTTTATGGAGAGCTCCTACAATGAGCAGTTCTTC. The chain uses TRBV12-3 or TRBV12-4 and TRBJ2-1; D not resolved. Trimming took off 10 bases at V and 0 bases at J, with 13 bases between the two ends. The CDR3 runs to 14 residues.

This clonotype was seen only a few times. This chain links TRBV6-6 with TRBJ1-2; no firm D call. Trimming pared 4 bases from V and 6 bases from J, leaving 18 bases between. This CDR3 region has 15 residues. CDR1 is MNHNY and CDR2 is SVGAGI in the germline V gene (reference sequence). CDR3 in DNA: TGTGCCAGCAGTTTGGAGAGGGCGGTTGTCCATGGCTACACCTTC. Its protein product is CASSLERAVVHGYTF.

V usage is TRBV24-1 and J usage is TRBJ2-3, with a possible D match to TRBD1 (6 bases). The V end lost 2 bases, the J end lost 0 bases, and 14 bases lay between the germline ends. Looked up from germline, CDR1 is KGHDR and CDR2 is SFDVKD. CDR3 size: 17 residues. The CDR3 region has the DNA TGTGCCACCAGTGATTCCCGACAGGAGGCTAGCACAGATACGCAGTATTTT. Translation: CATSDSRQEASTDTQYF.

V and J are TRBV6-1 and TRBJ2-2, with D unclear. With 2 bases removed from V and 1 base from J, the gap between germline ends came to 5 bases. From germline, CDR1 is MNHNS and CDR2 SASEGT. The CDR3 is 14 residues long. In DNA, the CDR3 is TGTGCCAGCAGTGAAACAAGGAACACCGGGGAGCTGTTTTTT. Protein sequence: CASSETRNTGELFF.

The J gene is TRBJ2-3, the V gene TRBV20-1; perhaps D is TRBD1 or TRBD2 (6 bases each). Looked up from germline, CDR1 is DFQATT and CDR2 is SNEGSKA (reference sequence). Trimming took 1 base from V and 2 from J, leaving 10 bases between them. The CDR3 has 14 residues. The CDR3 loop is CSARAGAITDTQYF. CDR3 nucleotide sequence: TGCAGTGCTAGAGCGGGGGCGATCACAGATACGCAGTATTTT.